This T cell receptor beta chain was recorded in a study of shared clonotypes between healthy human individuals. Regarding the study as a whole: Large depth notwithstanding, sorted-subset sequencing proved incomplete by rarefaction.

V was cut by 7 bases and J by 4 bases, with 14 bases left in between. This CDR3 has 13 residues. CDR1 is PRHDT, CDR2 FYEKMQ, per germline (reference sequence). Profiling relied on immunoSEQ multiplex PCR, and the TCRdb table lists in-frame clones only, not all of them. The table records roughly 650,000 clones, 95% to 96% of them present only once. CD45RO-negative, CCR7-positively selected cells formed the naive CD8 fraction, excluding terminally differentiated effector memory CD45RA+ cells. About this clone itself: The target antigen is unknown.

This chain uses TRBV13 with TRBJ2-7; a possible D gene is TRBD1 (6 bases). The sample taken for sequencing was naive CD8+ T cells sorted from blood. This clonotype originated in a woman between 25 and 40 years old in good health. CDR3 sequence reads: CASTLRGVYEQYF. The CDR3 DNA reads TGTGCCAGCACCCTCAGGGGTGTTTACGAGCAGTACTTC.